The 3 T cell receptor beta chains below come from one sample, sequenced in a study of blood T cell repertoires in COVID-19. Sequencing used immunoSEQ multiplex PCR; TCRdb keeps in-frame clones, though not all of them. The sample holds around 200,000 clones; 65% to 85% are singletons and the top ten take approximately 3%. Sequenced input: PBMCs or T cells enriched from blood (not recorded which). These TCRs come from a woman aged 25 to 45 who had recovered from COVID-19.

The rearrangement joins TRBV6-5 to TRBJ1-3; TRBD1 is a possible D gene (6 bases). V was pared by 4 bases and J by 4 bases, with 11 bases between. Germline V gene data show CDR1 as MNHEY and CDR2 as SVGAGI. The length of the CDR3 is 14 residues. CDR3 bases: TGTGCCAGCAGTTTTCCAGGGGCCGGAAACACCATATATTTT. The encoded protein is CASSFPGAGNTIYF.

V is TRBV19 and J is TRBJ2-6; TRBD2 aligns across 12 bases. Germline V lookup: CDR1 LNHDA, CDR2 SQIVND (reference sequence). The CDR3 has 21 amino acids. V shed 5 bases and J 3 bases; nucleotides not matched to a gene: 17. The CDR3: CASSPRGGTRLAGVGANVLTF. The DNA for the CDR3 is TGTGCCAGTAGTCCCAGGGGAGGTACGAGACTAGCGGGAGTTGGGGCCAACGTCCTGACTTTC.

The chain employs TRBV4-2 and TRBJ2-1; D not certain. The CDR3 length is 16 residues. Trimming took off 5 bases at V and 2 bases at J, with 16 bases between the two ends. CDR1 is LGHNA and CDR2 is YNFKEQ in the germline V gene. CDR3: CASSGHTSTAYNEQFF. The DNA of the CDR3 is TGTGCCAGCAGCGGCCATACAAGTACAGCCTACAATGAGCAGTTCTTC.